Listed below are T cell receptor beta chains from one sample, sequenced in a study of vaccination and CD4 T cells after COVID-19. Their antigen targets remain unknown. TCRdb redid the calling of the PCR reads with MiXCR, one entry per CDR3 protein. The sample records roughly 8,400 distinct CDR3 sequences, over 60% being singletons. The specimen was CD4+ T cells from blood, cultured in vitro. These receptors originate from a human donor who had recovered from COVID-19. CDR3s include the opening cysteine and the closing phenylalanine or tryptophan. The D gene is left open where the match is weak.

d_call j_call v_call cdr3_aa
NA TRBJ2-2 TRBV6-5 CASSYRRGNTGELFF
NA TRBJ2-3 TRBV24-1 CATSDPRPYDSSNTDTQYF
NA TRBJ1-5 TRBV12-3/TRBV12-4 CASSPRADHQPQHF
NA TRBJ1-2 TRBV20-1 CSARDRTALGYTF
NA TRBJ1-2 TRBV28 CASRGRGYTF
NA TRBJ2-3 TRBV9 CASSVVGLTSTDTQYF
NA TRBJ1-2 TRBV7-2 CASSLRQANYGYTF
NA TRBJ1-2 TRBV24-1 CATSWAETGGYTF
TRBD1 TRBJ2-7 TRBV2 CASSVDRVDYEQYF
NA TRBJ1-1 TRBV10-1 CASQGTLSTEAFF
NA TRBJ1-1 TRBV7-9 CASSLRAGANTEAFF
NA TRBJ2-4 TRBV20-1 CSARDRGNIQYF
TRBD1 TRBJ1-1 TRBV5-8 CASSLGQGGTEAFF
TRBD2 TRBJ2-1 TRBV20-1 CSGTPLTSGYNEQFF
TRBD1 TRBJ1-1 TRBV6-4 CASSQDRAGEAFF
TRBD1 TRBJ2-5 TRBV10-3 CAISEGQGVRTQYF
NA TRBJ2-3 TRBV20-1 CSADPFGADTQYF
TRBD1 TRBJ2-2 TRBV11-3 CASSKTGTGEGGELFF
NA TRBJ2-1 TRBV19 CASSITMVSYNEQFF
NA TRBJ2-3 TRBV5-4 CASSLKRGADTQYF
NA TRBJ1-1 TRBV2 CASSREGDTEAFF
NA TRBJ1-1 TRBV2 CASSDVQNTEAFF
TRBD1 TRBJ2-3 TRBV27 CASSTRQGSQYF
TRBD2 TRBJ2-3 TRBV20-1 CSAPGLAGGGADTQYF
TRBD1 TRBJ1-6 TRBV6-2/TRBV6-3 CASRPDRGNSHSPLHF
NA TRBJ2-1 TRBV19 CASSLPKFHNEQFF
TRBD2 TRBJ2-7 TRBV10-3 CAISDRSGGPYF
NA TRBJ1-2 TRBV20-1 CSARDSRGAYGYTF
NA TRBJ1-5 TRBV20-1 CSASEIAPRGINQPQHF
TRBD1 TRBJ1-2 TRBV30 CAWSVRDRGNYGYTF
TRBD1 TRBJ1-1 TRBV10-1 CASRRFRGGSGNTEAFF
NA TRBJ1-3 TRBV6-1 CASSEVTSGSGNTIYF
NA TRBJ2-5 TRBV20-1 CSAREKETQYF
NA TRBJ2-7 TRBV27 CASRPPWGRSSYEQYF
NA TRBJ1-1 TRBV20-1 CSAPARGNPEAFF
TRBD2 TRBJ2-3 TRBV19 CASSIQRTSGGDTQYF
NA TRBJ2-5 TRBV27 CASSLTVQETQYF
TRBD1 TRBJ2-7 TRBV27 CASSFGTGAKNEQYF
NA TRBJ2-3 TRBV2 CASRVRPDTQYF